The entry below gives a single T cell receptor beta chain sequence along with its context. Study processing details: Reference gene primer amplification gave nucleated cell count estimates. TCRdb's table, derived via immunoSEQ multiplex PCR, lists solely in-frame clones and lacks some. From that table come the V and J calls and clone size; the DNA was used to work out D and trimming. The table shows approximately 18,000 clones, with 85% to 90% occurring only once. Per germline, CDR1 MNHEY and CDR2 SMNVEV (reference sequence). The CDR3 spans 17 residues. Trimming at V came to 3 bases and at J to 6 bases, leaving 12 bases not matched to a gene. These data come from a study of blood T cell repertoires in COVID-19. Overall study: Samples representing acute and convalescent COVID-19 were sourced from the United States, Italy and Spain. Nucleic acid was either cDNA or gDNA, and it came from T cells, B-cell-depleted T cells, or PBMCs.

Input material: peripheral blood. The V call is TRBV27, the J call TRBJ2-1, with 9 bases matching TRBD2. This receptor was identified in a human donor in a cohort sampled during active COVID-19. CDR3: CASSFLEGLAMGNEQFF. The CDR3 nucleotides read TGTGCCAGCAGTTTTTTGGAAGGACTAGCGATGGGCAATGAGCAGTTCTTC.